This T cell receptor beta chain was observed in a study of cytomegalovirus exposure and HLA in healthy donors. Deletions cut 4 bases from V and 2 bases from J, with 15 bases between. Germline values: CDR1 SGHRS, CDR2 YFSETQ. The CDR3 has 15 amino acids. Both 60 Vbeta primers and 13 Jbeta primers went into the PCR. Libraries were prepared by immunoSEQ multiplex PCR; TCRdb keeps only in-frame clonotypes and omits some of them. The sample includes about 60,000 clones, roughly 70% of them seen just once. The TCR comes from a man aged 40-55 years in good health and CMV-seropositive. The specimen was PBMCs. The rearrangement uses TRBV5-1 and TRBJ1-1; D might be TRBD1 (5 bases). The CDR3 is CASSRGVGDNTEAFF. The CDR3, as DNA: TGCGCCAGCAGCCGGGGGGTGGGGGATAACACTGAAGCTTTCTTT.